The 21 T cell receptor beta chains in this list originate from one sample, sequenced in a study of T cells in Graves' hyperthyroidism and ophthalmopathy. Using RNA transcripts as the source, TCR beta CDR3 regions were amplified. HTBI primers were used for first-round RT-PCR of the TCR CDR3. One entry per CDR3 protein results from TCRdb running MiXCR on the multiplex PCR reads. The table shows 530,000 or so distinct CDR3 sequences, with approximately 17% occurring only once. Material for sequencing was blood. The receptors come from a woman aged 18-30 years with Graves' ophthalmopathy.

This chain joins TRBV19 and TRBJ1-1; tentatively, D is TRBD1 (5 bases). V dropped 3 bases and J dropped 5 bases, with 10 bases sitting between them. Germline V gene data show CDR1 as LNHDA and CDR2 as SQIVND (reference sequence). The CDR3 is made up of 13 amino acids. In nucleotides, the CDR3 is TGTGCCAGTAGTATGGGAGGGGCAACTGAAGCTTTCTTT. Amino acids: CASSMGGATEAFF.

This clonotype was counted many times. The chain couples TRBV18 to TRBJ2-7, with D perhaps assigned TRBD1 or TRBD2 (5 bases each). V gave up 3 bases and J gave up 2 bases, with 11 bases separating them. The CDR3 is made up of 14 amino acids. Germline CDR1 reads KGHSH; CDR2 reads LQKENI. CDR3 residues: CASSPAGSPYEQYF. DNA for the CDR3: TGTGCCAGCTCACCGGCAGGGAGCCCCTACGAGCAGTACTTC.

Comments on this clonotype: A much bigger clone sits one base away, suggesting this may be a read error. This chain uses TRBV7-2 with TRBJ2-5; TRBD1 is a possible D gene (8 bases). The CDR3 is made up of 13 amino acids. The germline V gene has CDR1 SGHTA and CDR2 FQGNSA. CDR3 nucleotides: TGTGCCAGCAGCGTACAGGGGGGGGAGACCCGGTACTTC. Encoded protein: CASSVQGGETRYF. Together with reference TRBV7-2 and TRBJ2-5, the CDR3 gives the full variable domain: GAGVSQSPSNKVTEKGKDVELRCDPISGHTALYWYRQSLGQGLEFLIYFQGNSAPDKSGLPSDRFSAERTGGSVSTLTIQRTQQEDSAVYLCASSVQGGETRYFGPGTRLLVL.

This clonotype was found a few times. The V call is TRBV28, the J call TRBJ1-2; TRBD1 is a possible D gene (6 bases). Looked up from germline, CDR1 is MDHEN and CDR2 is SYDVKM. Trimming pared 6 bases from V and 4 bases from J, leaving 12 bases between. The CDR3 has 13 residues. CDR3 in DNA: TGTGCCAGCAGATCCGGGGGGGCCTATGGCTACACCTTC. Encoded protein: CASRSGGAYGYTF.

This chain uses TRBV11-2 with TRBJ2-1; weak D call: TRBD1 (6 bases). The V end lost 3 bases, the J end lost 15 bases, and 9 bases lay between the germline ends. Germline CDR1 and CDR2: SGHAT and FQNNGV. The CDR3 covers 10 residues. CDR3 nucleotide sequence: TGTGCCAGCAGCTTCCAGGGGCTGTTCTTC. This codes for CASSFQGLFF.

In the case of this clonotype: Only one base separates this from a far larger clonotype, so it likely reflects a read error. The rearrangement links TRBV28 to TRBJ1-1, with D tentatively TRBD1 (6 bases). Germline CDR1 MDHEN, CDR2 SYDVKM. Trimming pared 5 bases from V and 4 bases from J, leaving 14 bases between. The CDR3 length is 14 residues. The CDR3: CASSHSRGGTEAFF. CDR3 DNA sequence: TGTGCCAGCAGTCACTCCAGGGGCGGCACTGAAGCTTTCTTT.

The CDR3 DNA sequence: TGTGCCTGGGGGATCGGGGGAGAGCAGTACTTC. Its protein is CAWGIGGEQYF. The chain is built from TRBV30 and TRBJ2-7, with a possible D match to TRBD2 (6 bases). The CDR3 has 11 residues. V was clipped by 5 bases and J by 7 bases, with 12 bases between them. In germline, CDR1 is GTSNPN, CDR2 SVGIG (reference sequence).

This clonotype occurred many times. This rearrangement joins TRBV6-1 to TRBJ1-1; maybe TRBD1 (6 bases). This CDR3 is built from 14 residues. Germline lookup yields CDR1 MNHNS and CDR2 SASEGT. V shed 7 bases and J shed 4 bases, with 16 bases lying between them. The CDR3 loop reads CASTLEQGSTEAFF. CDR3 nucleotides: TGTGCCAGCACCCTCGAACAGGGAAGCACTGAAGCTTTCTTT.

The table lists this clonotype with many counts. This chain uses TRBV28 with TRBJ1-2; TRBD1 is a possible D gene (6 bases). V lost 7 bases and J lost 6, with 15 bases in between. The germline gives CDR1 MDHEN, CDR2 SYDVKM. The CDR3 is 13 residues long. As DNA, the CDR3 is TGTGCCAGCAACATTTGGGGGGCGGATGGCTACACCTTC. Amino acids: CASNIWGADGYTF.

This clonotype was detected ten times or more. The chain joins TRBV30 to TRBJ1-1; D perhaps matches TRBD1 (5 bases). The CDR3 is made up of 14 amino acids. The V and J ends lost 2 bases and 1 base respectively, with 11 bases between them. CDR1 GTSNPN and CDR2 SVGIG come from the germline V gene (reference sequence). CDR3 nucleotides: TGTGCCTGGAGTTGGGGGGGTGAGAACACTGAAGCTTTCTTT. This gives the protein CAWSWGGENTEAFF. The complete variable domain, with remaining parts taken from reference TRBV30 and TRBJ1-1, reads SQTIHQWPATLVQPVGSPLSLECTVEGTSNPNLYWYRQAAGRGLQLLFYSVGIGQISSEVPQNLSASRPQDRQFILSSKKLLLSDSGFYLCAWSWGGENTEAFFGQGTRLTVV.

This clonotype has a count of ten or more. The genes are TRBV29-1 and TRBJ2-3; D is ambiguous. Germline CDR1 is SQVTM and CDR2 is ANQGSEA. With 4 bases removed from V and 6 bases from J, the gap between germline ends came to 5 bases. This CDR3 comprises 10 residues. CDR3 nucleotides: TGCAGCGTTGTATGGGATACGCAGTATTTT. It translates to CSVVWDTQYF.

This clonotype has at least ten counts. The genes are TRBV11-3 and TRBJ1-1; D not resolved. V was shortened by 5 bases and J by 7 bases, with 2 bases between the two germline ends. From germline, CDR1 is SGHNT and CDR2 YENEEA. CDR3 length: 9 residues. CDR3 loop: CASSLEAFF. CDR3 DNA sequence: TGTGCCAGCAGCCTTGAAGCTTTCTTT.

This clonotype was seen repeatedly, ten times or more. The rearrangement uses TRBV10-3 and TRBJ1-2; D not resolved. The V gene lost 4 bases and the J gene lost 3 bases, with 9 bases spanning the gap. Germline CDR1 is ENHRY and CDR2 is SYGVKD. The CDR3 contains 13 residues. The CDR3 loop is CAISGSGYYGYTF. In nucleotides, the CDR3 is TGTGCCATCAGTGGGTCAGGCTACTATGGCTACACCTTC.

This clonotype was observed many times. This chain uses TRBV29-1 with TRBJ2-3; D call uncertain. CDR3 length: 14 amino acids. Germline values: CDR1 SQVTM, CDR2 ANQGSEA. V was pared by 4 bases and J by 3 bases, with 14 bases between. This chain's CDR3 is CSVGTDEWTDTQYF. DNA of the CDR3: TGCAGCGTTGGGACGGATGAGTGGACAGATACGCAGTATTTT.

This clonotype turned up a few times. This rearrangement joins TRBV6-2 or TRBV6-3 to TRBJ2-3, with 13 nucleotides matching TRBD2. V lost 3 bases to trimming and J lost 6 bases; unmatched junction nucleotides: 9. The CDR3 loop spans 17 amino acids. Germline V gene lookup returns CDR1 MNHEY and CDR2 SVGEGT. The CDR3 sequence is CASSYGTSGTALDTQYF. The CDR3 DNA reads TGTGCCAGCAGTTATGGGACTAGCGGGACAGCCCTCGATACGCAGTATTTT.

CDR3 protein: CASGRRGGYTF. The CDR3 DNA reads TGTGCCAGCGGGCGGAGGGGTGGCTACACCTTC. This chain uses TRBV6-1 with TRBJ1-2, with D possibly matching TRBD1 (5 bases). V was trimmed by 8 bases and J by 7 bases, leaving 11 bases between them. From germline, CDR1 is MNHNS and CDR2 SASEGT. The CDR3 consists of 11 residues.

This clonotype was seen a few times. The chain has TRBV12-3 or TRBV12-4 and TRBJ2-2; TRBD1 is a possible D gene (6 bases). The CDR3 totals 16 residues. V was trimmed by 2 bases and J by 5 bases, leaving 15 bases between them. This CDR3 is CASSLYEGVETGELFF. The CDR3, as DNA: TGTGCCAGCAGTTTATATGAGGGGGTGGAGACCGGGGAGCTGTTTTTT.

At least ten counts were recorded for this clonotype. J is TRBJ1-1 and V is TRBV7-2, with TRBD1 as a possible D gene (5 bases). The CDR3 is made up of 14 amino acids. CDR1 is SGHTA, CDR2 FQGNSA, per germline. V lost 8 bases and J lost 2, with 15 bases in between. CDR3 sequence reads: CASRWQGYNTEAFF. Written as DNA, the CDR3 is TGTGCCAGCCGGTGGCAGGGCTACAACACTGAAGCTTTCTTT.

This clonotype came up many times. The V call is TRBV12-3 or TRBV12-4, the J call TRBJ2-1; TRBD2 matches 11 bases. The trim removed 5 bases at V and 5 bases at J, leaving 8 bases unmatched. The CDR3 is 16 amino acids. In nucleotides, the CDR3 is TGTGCCAGCAGTCCGCTAACGGGACTAGCGGACAATGAGCAGTTCTTC. It is translated as CASSPLTGLADNEQFF.

This clonotype was detected many times. The chain has TRBV14 and TRBJ2-1, with D possibly being TRBD1 (6 bases). Trimming removed 4 bases from V and 5 bases from J, with 15 bases in between. Germline loops: CDR1 SGHDN, CDR2 FVKESK. This CDR3 contains 15 residues. CDR3 nucleotide sequence: TGTGCCAGCAGCCCATCTTTCCGGGACAACAATGAGCAGTTCTTC. This encodes CASSPSFRDNNEQFF.

This clonotype has a count of ten or more. J is TRBJ1-1 and V is TRBV12-3 or TRBV12-4; no firm D call. Trimming removed 1 base at V and 4 bases at J, with 10 bases between. The CDR3 has 14 amino acids. CDR3: CASSLGRGFTEAFF. The DNA for the CDR3 is TGTGCCAGCAGTTTAGGGCGAGGATTCACTGAAGCTTTCTTT.